This note documents a single T cell receptor (beta chain) sequence. Its antigen remains unknown. Each and every patient relapsed after autologous stem cell transplantation, and patients got differing brentuximab vedotin exposure. Complete response, partial response or progressive disease were the best responses. Deletions cut 4 bases from V and 2 bases from J, with 3 bases between. The CDR3 spans 11 residues. Germline V gives CDR1 SGHTA, CDR2 FQGNSA. The data belong to a study of PD-1 blockade in classical Hodgkin lymphoma. General study findings and limits: Baseline TCR diversity was reportedly lower in newly diagnosed patients than in healthy donors. It was reported as lower still in relapsed/refractory patients. The repertoire differences lack a defined cause, possibly disease activity or prior therapy.

Using immunoSEQ multiplex PCR, the repertoire was profiled, and TCRdb retains in-frame clones only, with some absent. The sample lists about 40,000 clones, about 90% seen once, with roughly 10% in the top ten. This sequence originates from a human donor with classical Hodgkin lymphoma. This specimen was peripheral blood mononuclear cells (PBMCs), taken at baseline. The gene calls are TRBV7-2 and TRBJ2-7; no reliable D call. The chain's CDR3 is CASSYTYEQYF. As DNA, the CDR3 is TGTGCCAGCAGCTACACCTACGAGCAGTACTTC.